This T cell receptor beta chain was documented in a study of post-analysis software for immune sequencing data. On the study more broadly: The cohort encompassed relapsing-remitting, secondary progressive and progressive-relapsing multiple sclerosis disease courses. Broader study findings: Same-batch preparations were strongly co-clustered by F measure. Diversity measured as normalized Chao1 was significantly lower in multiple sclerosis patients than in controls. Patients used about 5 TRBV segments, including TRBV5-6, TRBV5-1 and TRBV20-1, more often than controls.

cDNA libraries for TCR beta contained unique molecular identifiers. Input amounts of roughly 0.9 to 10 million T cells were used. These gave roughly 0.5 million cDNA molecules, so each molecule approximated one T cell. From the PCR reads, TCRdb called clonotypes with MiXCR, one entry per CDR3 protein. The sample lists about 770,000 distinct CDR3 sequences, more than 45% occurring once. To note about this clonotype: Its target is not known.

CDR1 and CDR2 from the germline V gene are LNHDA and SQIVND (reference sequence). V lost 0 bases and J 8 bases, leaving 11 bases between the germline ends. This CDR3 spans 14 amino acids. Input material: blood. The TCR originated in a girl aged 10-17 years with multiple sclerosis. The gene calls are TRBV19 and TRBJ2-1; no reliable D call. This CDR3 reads CASSIDRARDEQFF. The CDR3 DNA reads TGTGCCAGTAGTATAGATCGAGCTCGGGATGAGCAGTTCTTC.